The sequence of this T cell receptor (beta chain) was determined in a study of early T cells in non-severe SARS-CoV-2 infection. For the study at large: The authors sequenced bulk RNA from unsorted whole blood, leaving chains unpaired.

Whole-study results and caveats: Anti-spike CD8 specificities were favored by VDJdb matching, whose results missed private and CD4 specificities.

Separate cDNA molecules each had unique molecular identifiers attached to them. TCRdb passed the 5' RACE reads through MiXCR, listing each CDR3 protein once. The table records more than 25,000 distinct CDR3 sequences, roughly 5.1% of them present only once. This clonotype has ten or more counts. The antigen remains undetermined. Deletions cut 2 bases from V and 4 bases from J, with 6 bases between. The CDR3 length is 12 residues. Germline CDR1 reads GTSNPN; CDR2 reads SVGIG (reference sequence). The TCR comes from an adult who was a healthcare worker with PCR-confirmed SARS-CoV-2 infection or an uninfected control (not recorded which). V usage is TRBV30 and J usage is TRBJ1-3; no clear D gene. Specimen: whole blood. The CDR3, as DNA: TGTGCCTGGAGTCAAGGAGGAAACACCATATATTTT. Translated, it gives CAWSQGGNTIYF.